This T cell receptor beta chain was documented in a study of blood T cells in healthy people across ages. Findings of the study overall: It was not known whether donors were CMV positive (a possible confounder of expanded clonotype changes). Reliance upon unsorted PBMCs precluded definitive naive versus antigen-experienced comparison. Significant beta diversity loss was already apparent by age approximately 38, declining roughly linearly.

A single count supports this clonotype. The antigen remains undetermined. Germline V gene lookup returns CDR1 SGHNT and CDR2 YENEEA. V was cut by 1 base and J by 2 bases, with 15 bases left in between. The length of the CDR3 is 16 residues. A second PCR, run for roughly 7 to 11 cycles, used a sample-barcoded 5' primer plus a J-beta primer mix. Tagging of each cDNA molecule was performed by a template-switch adaptor with 12 random nucleotides. TCRdb reanalysed the 5' RACE reads using MiXCR and keeps one entry per CDR3 protein. The sample yields 650,000 to 800,000 distinct CDR3 sequences, under 45% seen once.

This sequence joins TRBV11-3 and TRBJ2-7, with D possibly matching TRBD1 (5 bases). This TCR came from a man aged 55 to 69 in good health. Sequencing was done on a sample of blood. The CDR3 sequence: CASSLGGRSRPYEQYF. Written as DNA, the CDR3 is TGTGCCAGCAGCTTAGGGGGCCGATCGCGGCCCTACGAGCAGTACTTC.